Below, 2 T cell receptor beta chains from the same sample are listed, as sequenced in a study of shared clonotypes between healthy human individuals (TCRdb year 2020). The library was obtained by the immunoSEQ multiplex PCR assay. Drawn from immuneACCESS, this table holds only the in-frame rearrangements with V and J called that TCRdb kept. Clones are partly lost; checked studies trace under half to an unresolved V gene and leave the rest unexplained. The sample contains around 2.5 million clones, 93% of them found a single time. Together, the top ten hold 0.36% of the sample. Sequencing input: naive CD4+ T cells from PBMCs. This specimen's cell subset or site label, interpreted: CD45RA+ positively selected. These TCRs come from a man between 18 and 35 years old in good health. Some clones in this sample may be carry-over from other donors' samples.

This clone showed up just once. The chain joins TRBV6-5 to TRBJ1-1; no reliable D call. The germline gives CDR1 MNHEY, CDR2 SVGAGI. The V and J ends lost 2 bases and 0 bases respectively, with 13 bases between them. The CDR3 spans 16 residues. The CDR3 DNA sequence: TGTGCCAGCAGTTACGTTCCGACCCCGATGAACACTGAAGCTTTCTTT. Amino acids: CASSYVPTPMNTEAFF.

The chain has TRBV2 and TRBJ2-7, with 11 nucleotides matching TRBD1. The V gene end was trimmed by 11 bases and the J gene end by 5 bases; junction bases not matched to a gene: 11. This CDR3 region has 14 residues. Germline lookup yields CDR1 SNHLY and CDR2 FYNNEI. As DNA, the CDR3 is TGTGCCGGAAGAGCGGGACAGGGGGTGGACGAGCAGTACTTC. Translated, it gives CAGRAGQGVDEQYF.